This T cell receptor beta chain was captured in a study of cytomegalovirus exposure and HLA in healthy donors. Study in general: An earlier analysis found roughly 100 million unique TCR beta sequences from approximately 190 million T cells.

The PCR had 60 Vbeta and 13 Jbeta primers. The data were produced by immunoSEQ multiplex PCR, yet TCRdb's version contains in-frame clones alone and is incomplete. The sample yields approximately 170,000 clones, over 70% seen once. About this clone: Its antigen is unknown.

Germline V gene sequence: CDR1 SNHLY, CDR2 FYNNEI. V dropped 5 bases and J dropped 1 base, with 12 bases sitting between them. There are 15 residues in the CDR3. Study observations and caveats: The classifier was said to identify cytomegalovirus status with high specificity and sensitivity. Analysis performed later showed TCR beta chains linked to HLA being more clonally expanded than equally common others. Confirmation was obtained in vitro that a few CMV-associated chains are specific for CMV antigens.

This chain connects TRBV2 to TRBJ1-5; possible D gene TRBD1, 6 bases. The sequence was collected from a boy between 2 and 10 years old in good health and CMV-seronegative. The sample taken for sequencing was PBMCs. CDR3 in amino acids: CASSYRTESNQPQHF. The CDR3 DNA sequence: TGTGCCAGCAGTTACCGGACAGAGAGCAATCAGCCCCAGCATTTT. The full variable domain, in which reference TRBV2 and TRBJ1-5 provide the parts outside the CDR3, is EPEVTQTPSHQVTQMGQEVILRCVPISNHLYFYWYRQILGQKVEFLVSFYNNEISEKSEIFDDQFSVERPDGSNFTLKIRSTKLEDSAMYFCASSYRTESNQPQHFGDGTRLSIL.